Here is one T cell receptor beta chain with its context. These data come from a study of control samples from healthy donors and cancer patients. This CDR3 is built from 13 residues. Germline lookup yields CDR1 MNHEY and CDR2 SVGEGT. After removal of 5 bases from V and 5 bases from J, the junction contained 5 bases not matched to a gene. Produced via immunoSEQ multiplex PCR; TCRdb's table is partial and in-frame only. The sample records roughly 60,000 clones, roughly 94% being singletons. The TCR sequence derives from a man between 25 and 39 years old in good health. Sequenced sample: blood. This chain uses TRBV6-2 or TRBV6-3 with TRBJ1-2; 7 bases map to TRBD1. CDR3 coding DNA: TGTGCCAGCAGTCCCGGGACAGTATATGGCTACACCTTC. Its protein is CASSPGTVYGYTF.